This is a list of T cell receptor beta chains from one sample in a study of shared clonotypes between healthy human individuals. Assay used: immunoSEQ multiplex PCR; TCRdb lists only in-frame clones, some missing. Seen here are roughly 1.5 million clones, approximately 98% observed once, and the top ten hold 0.4% to 0.45%. Input material: naive CD4+ T cells sorted from blood. The source of these receptors is a man aged 25 to 45 in good health. The CDR3 runs from the conserved cysteine through the conserved F or W. A D gene is named only where the DNA matches it firmly. The size field is filled for only some rows; it gives once, few, many or a size class.

v_gene	d_gene	abundance	j_gene	CDR3nt	CDR3aa
TRBV5-1	TRBD1	.	TRBJ2-7	TGCGCCAGCAGAGTTGGGACAGGGCCCTACGAGCAGTACTTC	CASRVGTGPYEQYF
TRBV5-1	.	.	TRBJ2-1	TGCGCCAGCAGCGACTCTCCCTGGGAGAATGAGCAGTTCTTC	CASSDSPWENEQFF
TRBV7-2	.	.	TRBJ1-5	TGTGCCAGCAGCCCCGACAGAGGGCAGCCCCAGCATTTT	CASSPDRGQPQHF
TRBV13	TRBD1	.	TRBJ2-7	TGTGCCAGCAGCCCCAGCTTGCAGGGGGCTATTTCCTACGAGCAGTACTTC	CASSPSLQGAISYEQYF
TRBV27	.	once	TRBJ2-3	TGTGCCAGCAAGTGGTGGGGCTATGAGGATACGCAGTATTTT	CASKWWGYEDTQYF
TRBV7-6	TRBD1	.	TRBJ1-1	TGTGCCAGCAGCTACCGGACAGGGATTTCGTACACTGAAGCTTTCTTT	CASSYRTGISYTEAFF
TRBV9	.	.	TRBJ1-3	TGTGCCAGCAGCGTAGCCGGATATTATAACACCATATATTTT	CASSVAGYYNTIYF
TRBV2	.	.	TRBJ2-5	TGTGCCAGCTCTCGGGGGCAAGAGACCCAGTACTTC	CASSRGQETQYF
TRBV19	TRBD2	.	TRBJ2-3	TGTGCCAGTAGTCTCAGCCGACTAGCGGGAGTTACAGATACGCAGTATTTT	CASSLSRLAGVTDTQYF
TRBV5-1	.	.	TRBJ2-7	TGCGCCAGCAGCCCCCCGGACCCCGGGCAGTACTTC	CASSPPDPGQYF
TRBV4-1	.	.	TRBJ2-3	TGCGCCAGCAGCATCGGGCTTCATGGTGGCACAGATACGCAGTATTTT	CASSIGLHGGTDTQYF
TRBV19	.	.	TRBJ1-3	TGTGCCAGTAGTATAACACTGCGCTCTGGAAACACCATATATTTT	CASSITLRSGNTIYF
TRBV7-2	.	.	TRBJ2-4	TGTGCCAGCAGCTTATCCCCGGACCGGGGAAACATTCAGTACTTC	CASSLSPDRGNIQYF
TRBV7-2	.	.	TRBJ1-5	TGTGCCAGCAGCTTAGCGGGTTTGGGCCTCAATCAGCCCCAGCATTTT	CASSLAGLGLNQPQHF
TRBV19	TRBD2	.	TRBJ2-3	TGTGCCAGTAGTACTGGGTCCGGGAGGGCATATACGCAGTATTTT	CASSTGSGRAYTQYF
TRBV4-3	.	.	TRBJ1-1	TGCGCCAGCAGCCAAGAGGCGAATTCTGAAGCTTTCTTT	CASSQEANSEAFF
TRBV29-1	.	.	TRBJ1-2	TGCAGCCTCGCGCCTAGGGAGAATGGCTACACCTTC	CSLAPRENGYTF
TRBV27	TRBD2	.	TRBJ2-1	TGTGCCAGCAGTCCCCTGAATGGGCGGGAGAGTTCTTATGAGCAGTTCTTC	CASSPLNGRESSYEQFF
TRBV15	TRBD2	.	TRBJ2-7	TGTGCCACCAGCCACCGAGGGACTAGCGAGAGCATTGGGGAGCAGTACTTC	CATSHRGTSESIGEQYF
TRBV25-1	.	.	TRBJ1-3	TGTGCCAGCAGTGAATGGGACGTACTGGGGGGAGATGGAAACACCATATATTTT	CASSEWDVLGGDGNTIYF
TRBV11-2	.	.	TRBJ2-1	TGTGCCAGCAGCTTAGCGGTCACAGGGAGCTCCTACAATGAGCAGTTCTTC	CASSLAVTGSSYNEQFF
TRBV4-1	.	.	TRBJ2-7	TGCGCCAGCAGCCAAGATCACCTCCGTTCAGGGGACTCCTACGAGCAGTACTTC	CASSQDHLRSGDSYEQYF
TRBV29-1	.	.	TRBJ2-1	TGCAGCGCCCGAAGGCTGCGCCAGGCGGAGGAGCAGTTCTTC	CSARRLRQAEEQFF
TRBV18	.	.	TRBJ1-2	TGTGCCAGCTCACCAGGCCCAGATCATGGCTACACCTTC	CASSPGPDHGYTF
TRBV4-3	TRBD2	.	TRBJ2-1	TGCGCCAGCAGCCCCACCGGGGGAGGGCTGAATGAGCAGTTCTTC	CASSPTGGGLNEQFF
TRBV6-5	TRBD1	.	TRBJ2-5	TGTGCCAGCAGCCGGGACAGGATAAAGACCCAGTACTTC	CASSRDRIKTQYF
TRBV28	TRBD2	.	TRBJ2-5	TGTGCCAGCAGTTTTGAGGGAGGGCCGCGTAGCCAAGAGACCCAGTACTTC	CASSFEGGPRSQETQYF
TRBV9	.	.	TRBJ1-4	TGTGCCAGCAGCGTAGGCGGGACACCCGAGGAAAAACTGTTTTTT	CASSVGGTPEEKLFF
TRBV28	TRBD2	.	TRBJ2-7	TGTGCCAGCAGTTTATACGGGGTGGGGACTAGCGGAGCCCCGAGGCGCTACGAGCAGTACTTC	CASSLYGVGTSGAPRRYEQYF